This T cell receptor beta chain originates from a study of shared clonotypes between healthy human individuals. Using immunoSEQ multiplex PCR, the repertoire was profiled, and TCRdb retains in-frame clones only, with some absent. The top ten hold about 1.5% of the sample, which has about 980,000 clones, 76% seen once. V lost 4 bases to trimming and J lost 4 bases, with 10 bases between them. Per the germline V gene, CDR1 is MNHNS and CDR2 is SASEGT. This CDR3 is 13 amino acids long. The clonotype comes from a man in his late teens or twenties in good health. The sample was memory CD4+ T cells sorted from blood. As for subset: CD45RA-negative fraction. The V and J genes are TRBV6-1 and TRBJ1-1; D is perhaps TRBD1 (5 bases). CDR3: CASSGGRVTEAFF. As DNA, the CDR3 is TGTGCCAGCAGTGGGGGGAGGGTCACTGAAGCTTTCTTT.